Each of the 26 T cell receptor beta chains below was sequenced from the same sample in a study of radiation and T cells in renal cell carcinoma (TCRdb year 2020). Receptor libraries were prepared by the immunoSEQ multiplex PCR assay. Drawn from immuneACCESS, this table holds only the in-frame rearrangements with V and J called that TCRdb kept. Clones are partly lost; checked studies trace under half to an unresolved V gene and leave the rest unexplained. Present in this sample are 130,000 or so clones, 70% to 90% of which were seen just once. Approximately 12% of the sample goes to the ten largest clones. The sample's time point label is to be understood as: baseline pretreatment blood. Interpreted using the paper, the treatment or condition label stands for: 15 Gy SBRT to primary tumor, nephrectomy 4 weeks later. Specimen: blood, collected from a patient whose treatment included radiotherapy and nephrectomy. All receptors come from a woman between 45 and 60 years old with renal cell carcinoma.

The chain carries TRBV10-3 and TRBJ1-4; maybe TRBD1 (5 bases). CDR1 is ENHRY, CDR2 SYGVKD, per germline. This CDR3 has 14 amino acids. Trimming took off 6 bases at V and 0 bases at J, with 8 bases between the two ends. For the CDR3, the DNA is TGTGCCATCAGGGCAGGGACAACTAATGAAAAACTGTTTTTT. Translating gives CAIRAGTTNEKLFF.

The rearrangement links TRBV2 to TRBJ1-5; D may be TRBD1 (5 bases). This CDR3 region has 17 residues. Trimming left V 5 bases short and J 2 bases short, with 19 bases between. The germline V gene encodes CDR1 SNHLY and CDR2 FYNNEI. The CDR3 protein is CASSSGTPNGGNQPQHF. In DNA, the CDR3 is TGTGCCAGCAGTTCCGGGACTCCCAACGGGGGCAATCAGCCCCAGCATTTT.

This clone was observed a few times. The chain links TRBV14 to TRBJ1-4; no firm D call. The CDR3 spans 13 residues. Germline-derived CDR1 and CDR2 are SGHDN and FVKESK. V was trimmed by 1 base and J by 4 bases, leaving 4 bases between them. DNA for the CDR3: TGTGCCAGCAGCCAAGGGTATAATGAAAAACTGTTTTTT. Translated, it gives CASSQGYNEKLFF.

The gene calls are TRBV7-8 and TRBJ2-5; D gene uncertain. Trimming left V 0 bases short and J 5 bases short, with 4 bases between. The CDR3 totals 12 residues. Germline CDR1 is SGHVS and CDR2 is FQNEAQ. CDR3 sequence (DNA): TGTGCCAGCAGCTTAGCCATGGAGACCCAGTACTTC. This codes for CASSLAMETQYF.

The gene calls are TRBV19 and TRBJ2-1, with 10 bases aligning to TRBD2. The CDR3 totals 15 residues. Germline CDR1 is LNHDA and CDR2 is SQIVND (reference sequence). Trimming at V came to 7 bases and at J to 4 bases, leaving 7 bases not matched to a gene. The CDR3 protein is CASTPTSGSYNEQFF. The CDR3 DNA reads TGTGCCAGTACCCCGACTAGCGGGTCATACAATGAGCAGTTCTTC.

The J gene is TRBJ2-2, the V gene TRBV30; D is undetermined. Trimming removed 0 bases at V and 6 bases at J, with 14 bases between. The CDR3 is 15 residues long. Germline loops: CDR1 GTSNPN, CDR2 SVGIG (reference sequence). The CDR3 region has the DNA TGTGCCTGGAGTGTATACTACATCGTCGCCGGGGAGCTGTTTTTT. It specifies CAWSVYYIVAGELFF.

This clone occurred once. The rearrangement uses TRBV6-1 and TRBJ2-2, with TRBD1 matching 7 bases. There are 13 residues in the CDR3. With V trimmed by 7 bases and J by 7 bases, 6 bases remained unmatched. Germline V lookup: CDR1 MNHNS, CDR2 SASEGT. CDR3 protein: CASKQGLGGELFF. DNA of the CDR3: TGTGCCAGCAAACAGGGGCTGGGCGGGGAGCTGTTTTTT.

The J gene is TRBJ2-5, the V gene TRBV5-4, with D possibly matching TRBD2 (5 bases). CDR1 SGHNT and CDR2 YYREEE come from the germline V gene (reference sequence). The CDR3 is 15 amino acids. Trimming took 5 bases from V and 4 from J, leaving 18 bases between them. CDR3: CASSIKPGVGETQYF. CDR3 coding DNA: TGTGCCAGCAGTATAAAGCCCGGGGTTGGAGAGACCCAGTACTTC.

A single count supports this clone. V gene TRBV6-6 combines with J gene TRBJ2-5; D gene ambiguous. The CDR3 is made up of 11 amino acids. V gave up 2 bases and J gave up 7 bases, with 5 bases separating them. Germline lookup yields CDR1 MNHNY and CDR2 SVGAGI (reference sequence). CDR3 sequence reads: CASSYGGTQYF. In nucleotides, the CDR3 is TGTGCCAGCAGTTACGGTGGGACCCAGTACTTC.

The chain couples TRBV6-1 to TRBJ1-1; D remains ambiguous. The V gene lost 7 bases and the J gene lost 5 bases, with 14 bases spanning the gap. This CDR3 is built from 13 residues. Germline CDR1 is MNHNS and CDR2 is SASEGT. The CDR3 DNA is TGTGCCAGCAATCGTGTCGACGTGACTGAAGCTTTCTTT. This gives the protein CASNRVDVTEAFF.

This chain links TRBV6-1 with TRBJ2-7; D call uncertain. Germline V gene lookup returns CDR1 MNHNS and CDR2 SASEGT. V shed 6 bases and J shed 0 bases, with 9 bases lying between them. CDR3 size: 13 residues. CDR3 region: CASRGFSSYEQYF. In nucleotides, the CDR3 is TGTGCCAGCAGGGGGTTTAGCTCCTACGAGCAGTACTTC.

This clone has only a few counts. One junction end disagrees with the germline gene, perhaps due to a read error. This chain uses TRBV7-7 with TRBJ2-5, with unresolved D. The CDR3 loop spans 12 amino acids. Germline values: CDR1 SSHAT, CDR2 FNYEAQ (reference sequence). The CDR3 sequence: CASSQYQETQYF. CDR3 sequence (DNA): TGTGCTAGCAGCCAGTACCAAGAGACCCAGTACTTC.

This chain joins TRBV28 and TRBJ2-2; D uncertain. The CDR3 is 16 residues long. Trimming removed 7 bases at V and 2 bases at J, with 17 bases between. The germline gives CDR1 MDHEN, CDR2 SYDVKM. CDR3 region: CASISSGRSNTGELFF. The CDR3 region has the DNA TGTGCCAGCATTTCGTCGGGCAGGTCAAACACCGGGGAGCTGTTTTTT.

The chain is built from TRBV7-9 and TRBJ1-2, with D maybe TRBD1 (6 bases). V lost 4 bases to trimming and J lost 1 base, with 13 bases between them. The CDR3 has 15 amino acids. CDR1 SEHNR and CDR2 FQNEAQ come from the germline V gene (reference sequence). CDR3 residues: CASSSPGAFNYGYTF. CDR3 DNA: TGTGCCAGCAGCTCACCAGGGGCGTTTAACTATGGCTACACCTTC.

The gene calls are TRBV5-1 and TRBJ2-1, with 7 bases identical to TRBD2. With 4 bases clipped from V and 0 bases from J, the junction kept 16 bases outside the gene matches. This CDR3 region has 19 residues. The V gene's germline CDR1 is SGHRS and CDR2 YFSETQ. In DNA, the CDR3 is TGCGCCAGCAGCCCCGGACTAGTGGGGGGACTGAGCTCCTACAATGAGCAGTTCTTC. Its protein is CASSPGLVGGLSSYNEQFF. The whole variable domain, remainder taken from reference TRBV5-1 and TRBJ2-1, is KAGVTQTPRYLIKTRGQQVTLSCSPISGHRSVSWYQQTPGQGLQFLFEYFSETQRNKGNFPGRFSGRQFSNSRSEMNVSTLELGDSALYLCASSPGLVGGLSSYNEQFFGPGTRLTVL.

The gene calls are TRBV7-6 and TRBJ2-7; tentative D call: TRBD1 (5 bases). Between the trimmed V and J ends, which lost 5 bases and 6 bases, there was a span of 20 bases. This CDR3 comprises 15 residues. The germline V gene encodes CDR1 SGHVS and CDR2 FNYEAQ. The CDR3 DNA reads TGTGCCAGCAGCCTTCCCCGTGGATCGACAGCCGAGCAGTACTTC. Protein: CASSLPRGSTAEQYF.

The V and J genes are TRBV6-1 and TRBJ2-6, with D hard to call. CDR3 length: 13 residues. Germline CDR1 reads MNHNS; CDR2 reads SASEGT. V lost 8 bases and J lost 0, with 5 bases in between. CDR3 region: CASGDSGANVLTF. The CDR3 DNA reads as TGTGCCAGCGGGGACTCTGGGGCCAACGTCCTGACTTTC.

This chain uses TRBV7-8 with TRBJ2-1; 10 positions agree with TRBD1. Germline loops: CDR1 SGHVS, CDR2 FQNEAQ. The V and J ends lost 5 bases and 4 bases, in that order; junction bases with no gene match: 5. This CDR3 spans 15 amino acids. The CDR3 here is CASSPRDRGYNEQFF. As DNA, the CDR3 is TGTGCCAGCAGCCCCCGGGACAGGGGTTACAATGAGCAGTTCTTC. The full variable domain, rest sourced from reference TRBV7-8 and TRBJ2-1, is GAGVSQSPRYKVAKRGQDVALRCDPISGHVSLFWYQQALGQGPEFLTYFQNEAQLDKSGLPSDRFFAERPEGSVSTLKIQRTQQEDSAVYLCASSPRDRGYNEQFFGPGTRLTVL.

This chain uses TRBV5-8 with TRBJ1-1; D ambiguous. Trimming shortened V by 1 base and J by 1 base, and 8 bases separated the two germline ends. Germline loops: CDR1 SGHTS, CDR2 YDEGEE. The CDR3 is made up of 14 amino acids. In DNA form, the CDR3 reads TGTGCCAGCAGCTTGATTTCCAGGAACACTGAAGCTTTCTTT. Residues: CASSLISRNTEAFF.

This chain links TRBV5-1 with TRBJ2-2; possibly TRBD2 for D (5 bases). Trimming took 4 bases from V and 7 from J, leaving 11 bases between them. The CDR3 has 13 residues. Germline assignment: CDR1 SGHRS and CDR2 YFSETQ. The DNA of the CDR3 is TGCGCCAGCAGCCGGGATGGGGTCGGGGAGCTGTTTTTT. Translated: CASSRDGVGELFF.

The rearrangement uses TRBV28 and TRBJ1-1; D ambiguous. The CDR3 consists of 12 residues. The V gene lost 6 bases and the J gene lost 4 bases, with 9 bases spanning the gap. From germline, CDR1 is MDHEN and CDR2 SYDVKM. The CDR3 bases are TGTGCCAGCAGAACCCCCCGCACTGAAGCTTTCTTT. This translates into CASRTPRTEAFF.

The gene calls are TRBV5-8 and TRBJ1-3; D gene unclear. This CDR3 contains 15 residues. Germline CDR1 reads SGHTS; CDR2 reads YDEGEE. V was clipped by 0 bases and J by 0 bases, with 7 bases between them. The CDR3 spells CASSLDKFSGNTIYF. As DNA, the CDR3 is TGTGCCAGCAGCTTGGACAAATTCTCTGGAAACACCATATATTTT.

J is TRBJ2-3 and V is TRBV27; 13 bases agree with TRBD2. V trimming: 6 bases; J trimming: 1 base; junction bases outside the gene matches: 13. Germline V gene lookup returns CDR1 MNHEY and CDR2 SMNVEV (reference sequence). The CDR3 is made up of 19 amino acids. CDR3 coding DNA: TGTGCCAGCAGCTCCGGACTAGCGGGGGTGGTTTCGGGCACAGATACGCAGTATTTT. Its translation: CASSSGLAGVVSGTDTQYF.

The rearrangement links TRBV5-4 to TRBJ2-3; perhaps TRBD1 as D (6 bases). V was pared by 4 bases and J by 6 bases, with 12 bases between. CDR1 SGHNT and CDR2 YYREEE come from the germline V gene (reference sequence). This CDR3 comprises 13 residues. CDR3 nucleotide sequence: TGTGCCAGCAGCCCGCCAGGGGTGGATACGCAGTATTTT. It codes for CASSPPGVDTQYF.

J is TRBJ1-2 and V is TRBV7-2, with TRBD1 matching 7 bases. J gave up 6 bases and V 7 bases, and 11 bases lay outside the gene matches. The CDR3 sequence is 14 residues long. Germline CDR1 and CDR2: SGHTA and FQGNSA. CDR3 sequence reads: CASTSRQGYDGYTF. The DNA of the CDR3 is TGTGCCAGCACCTCAAGACAGGGCTACGATGGCTACACCTTC. The complete variable domain, with remaining parts taken from reference TRBV7-2 and TRBJ1-2, reads GAGVSQSPSNKVTEKGKDVELRCDPISGHTALYWYRQSLGQGLEFLIYFQGNSAPDKSGLPSDRFSAERTGGSVSTLTIQRTQQEDSAVYLCASTSRQGYDGYTFGSGTRLTVV.

V gene TRBV19 combines with J gene TRBJ2-6; 7 positions match TRBD2. V gave up 5 bases and J gave up 0 bases; unmatched junction bases: 7. CDR1 and CDR2 from the germline V gene are LNHDA and SQIVND (reference sequence). The CDR3 has 17 amino acids. As DNA, the CDR3 is TGTGCCAGTAGTTTAAGCGGGGCAAGCTCTGGGGCCAACGTCCTGACTTTC. Translation gives CASSLSGASSGANVLTF.